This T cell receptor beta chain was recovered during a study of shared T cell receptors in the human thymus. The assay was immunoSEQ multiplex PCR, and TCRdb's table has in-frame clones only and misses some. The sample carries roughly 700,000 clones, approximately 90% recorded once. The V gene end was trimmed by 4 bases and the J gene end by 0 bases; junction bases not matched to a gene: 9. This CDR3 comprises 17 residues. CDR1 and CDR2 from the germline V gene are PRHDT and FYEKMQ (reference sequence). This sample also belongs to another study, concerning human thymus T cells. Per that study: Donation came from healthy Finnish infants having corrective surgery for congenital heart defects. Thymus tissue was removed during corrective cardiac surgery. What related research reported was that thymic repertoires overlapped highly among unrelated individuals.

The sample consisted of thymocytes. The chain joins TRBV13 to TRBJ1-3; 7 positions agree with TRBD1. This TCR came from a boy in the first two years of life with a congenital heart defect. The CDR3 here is CASSYFRQGDSGNTIYF. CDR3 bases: TGTGCCAGCAGCTATTTCAGACAGGGCGACTCTGGAAACACCATATATTTT.